The source of this TCR beta chain is a study of tumour-infiltrating T cells in Burkitt lymphoma. Overall study context: All epidemiological Burkitt lymphoma subtypes were represented in the cohort. Productive clonality predicted overall and progression-free survival.

Study-level results: Public clonotypes, several, appeared across numerous Burkitt lymphoma patients.

This table comes from immunoSEQ multiplex PCR, and its TCRdb copy is limited to in-frame clones, with some not included. The data show about 6,600 clones, with 85% to 90% seen just once and roughly 9.6% held by the top ten. Turning to this clone: Its antigen is currently unknown.

The CDR3 runs to 11 residues. V was trimmed by 5 bases and J by 7 bases, leaving 5 bases between them. The germline V gene has CDR1 SEHNR and CDR2 FQNEAQ (reference sequence). The V and J genes are TRBV7-9 and TRBJ2-2; no clear D. The TCR comes from a human donor with Burkitt lymphoma. The sample was tumor tissue. DNA for the CDR3: TGTGCCAGCAGCGTCAGCGGGGAGCTGTTTTTT. It translates to CASSVSGELFF.